This entry is about one TCR beta chain. How the authors handled the data: How many nucleated cells were present was estimated from reference gene primer amplification. The protocol was immunoSEQ multiplex PCR, while the TCRdb copy is restricted to in-frame clones and leaves out a portion. That table supplies the V and J calls and clone size; D and trimming were determined from the DNA. The top ten clones hold 10% to 15% of a sample with about 100,000 clones, 85% of them seen once. This specimen belongs to a study of blood T cell repertoires in COVID-19. At the level of the study: Acute-phase and convalescent COVID-19 samples originated in the United States, Italy and Spain. PBMCs, B-cell-depleted T cells, or T cells were the source of the cDNA or gDNA that made up the material.

The junction had 5 bases not matched to a gene; V was cut back by 3 bases and J by 3 bases. The germline CDR1 and CDR2 sequences are KGHSH and LQKENI. This CDR3 is 15 amino acids long. Sequencing used peripheral blood. This receptor was identified in a man between 50 and 59 years old with active or convalescent COVID-19. V usage is TRBV18 and J usage is TRBJ2-7; 10 bases fit TRBD1. The CDR3 protein is CASSPDRGTIYEQYF. The CDR3 nucleotides are TGTGCCAGCTCACCGGACAGGGGGACTATCTACGAGCAGTACTTC. Together with reference TRBV18 and TRBJ2-7, the CDR3 gives the full variable domain: NAGVMQNPRHLVRRRGQEARLRCSPMKGHSHVYWYRQLPEEGLKFMVYLQKENIIDESGMPKERFSAEFPKEGPSILRIQQVVRGDSAAYFCASSPDRGTIYEQYFGPGTRLTVT.